This section outlines one T cell receptor beta chain sequence together with its context. The antigen is undetermined. The authors distributed each subset's genomic DNA evenly over several immunoSEQ plates. Profiling relied on immunoSEQ multiplex PCR, and the TCRdb table lists in-frame clones only, not all of them. Of under 700,000 clones listed, 85% to 95% are singletons. This record belongs to a study of shared clonotypes between healthy human individuals. Findings of the study overall: Deeper or shallower sequencing was expected to change how clonotypes are shared among donors.

Naive CD8 isolation took CD45RO-negative cells positively selected for CCR7 and excluded terminally differentiated effector memory CD45RA+ cells. There were no recent acute infections or vaccinations among the donors, who were healthy HIV-negative adults. Every contributor of samples was a Caucasian grown-up residing in Nashville, Tennessee. Germline assignment: CDR1 MDHEN and CDR2 SYDVKM. CDR3 length: 15 residues. Between the trimmed V and J ends, which lost 2 bases and 1 base, there was a span of 9 bases. Sequenced material: naive CD8+ T cells sorted from blood. The TCR was taken from a woman aged 25 to 45 in good health. This chain uses TRBV28 with TRBJ2-4; D ambiguous. The chain's CDR3 is CASSLKGLAKNIQYF. The CDR3 DNA follows: TGTGCCAGCAGTTTAAAGGGCCTCGCCAAAAACATTCAGTACTTC.